The present entry profiles one T cell receptor beta chain with its context. Data came from immunoSEQ multiplex PCR; TCRdb stores just in-frame clones and leaves some out. The profile shows about 700,000 clones, 92% of them singletons. These data come from a study of shared clonotypes between healthy human individuals. The V gene's germline CDR1 is MDHEN and CDR2 SYDVKM. The ends were cut back, 4 bases at V and 4 bases at J, with 19 bases in the middle. The CDR3 is made up of 16 amino acids. Naive CD8 populations comprised CD45RO-negative cells positively selected for CCR7, excluding terminally differentiated effector memory CD45RA+ cells.

The receptor was derived from a man in his thirties or forties in good health. This sequence joins TRBV28 and TRBJ1-2; D possibly corresponds to TRBD1 (5 bases). Sequencing was performed on naive CD8+ T cells sorted from blood. The DNA for the CDR3 is TGTGCCAGCAGTTCTCTAACGGCAGGGAGCGGCTATGGCTACACCTTC. It translates to CASSSLTAGSGYGYTF.